This TCR beta chain derives from a study of PD-1 blockade in classical Hodgkin lymphoma. About the study: Intravenous delivery of nivolumab at 3 mg/kg to patients occurred every 2 weeks.

Study-level findings and limits: Later analyses included only patients treated at least 1 year post-ASCT. There remain no defined causes for the repertoire differences, which possibly reflect disease activity or prior therapy. In CD4+ cells, TCR diversity went up significantly by C4D1, but in CD8+ cells it did not.

Comment on this clone: Its antigen is undetermined.

Produced via immunoSEQ multiplex PCR; TCRdb's table is partial and in-frame only. The sample lists tens of thousands of clones, over 60% occurring once. Relapses following autologous stem cell transplantation were seen in all patients, with brentuximab vedotin exposure varying. Germline-derived CDR1 and CDR2 are MNHNY and SVGAGI (reference sequence). This CDR3 comprises 15 residues. The germline V and J ends were trimmed by 5 bases and 3 bases, with 17 bases remaining between them. The chain joins TRBV6-6 to TRBJ2-7; tentative D call: TRBD1 (6 bases). This TCR derives from a human donor with classical Hodgkin lymphoma. Source: peripheral blood mononuclear cells (PBMCs), taken at baseline. The CDR3 loop reads CASSPGTQTIYEQYF. In DNA form, the CDR3 reads TGTGCCAGCAGTCCAGGGACACAAACCATCTACGAGCAGTACTTC.